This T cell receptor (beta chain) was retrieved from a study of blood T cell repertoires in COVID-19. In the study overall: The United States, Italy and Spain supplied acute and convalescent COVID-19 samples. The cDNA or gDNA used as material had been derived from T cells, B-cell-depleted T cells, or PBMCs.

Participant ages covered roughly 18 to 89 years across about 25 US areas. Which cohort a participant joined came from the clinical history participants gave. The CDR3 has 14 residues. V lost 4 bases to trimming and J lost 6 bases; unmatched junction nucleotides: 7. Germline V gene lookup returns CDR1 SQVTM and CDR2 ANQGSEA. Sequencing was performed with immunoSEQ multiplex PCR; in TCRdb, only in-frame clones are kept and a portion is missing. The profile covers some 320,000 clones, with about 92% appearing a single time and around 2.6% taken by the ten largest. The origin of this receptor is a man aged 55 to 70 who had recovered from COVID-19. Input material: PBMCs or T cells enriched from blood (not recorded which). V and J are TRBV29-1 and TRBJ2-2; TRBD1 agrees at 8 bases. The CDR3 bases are TGCAGCGTTGCTGTGACAGGGGTCTCCGGGGAGCTGTTTTTT. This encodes CSVAVTGVSGELFF.